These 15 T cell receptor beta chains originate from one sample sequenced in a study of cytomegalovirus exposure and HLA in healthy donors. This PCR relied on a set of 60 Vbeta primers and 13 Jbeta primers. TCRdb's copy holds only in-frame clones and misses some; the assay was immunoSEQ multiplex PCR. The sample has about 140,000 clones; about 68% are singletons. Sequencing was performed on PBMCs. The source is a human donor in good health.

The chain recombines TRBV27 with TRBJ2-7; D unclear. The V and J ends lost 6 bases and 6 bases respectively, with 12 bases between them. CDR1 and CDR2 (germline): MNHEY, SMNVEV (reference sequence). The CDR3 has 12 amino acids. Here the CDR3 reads CASSQTSGEQYF. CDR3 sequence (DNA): TGTGCCAGCAGCCAGACGTCGGGCGAGCAGTACTTC.

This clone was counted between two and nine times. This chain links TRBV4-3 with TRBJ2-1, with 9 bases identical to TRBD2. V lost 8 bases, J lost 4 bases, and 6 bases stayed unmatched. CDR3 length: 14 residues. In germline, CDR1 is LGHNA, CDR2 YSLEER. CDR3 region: CASGLAGSYNEQFF. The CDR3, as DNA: TGCGCCAGCGGTCTAGCGGGGTCATACAATGAGCAGTTCTTC.

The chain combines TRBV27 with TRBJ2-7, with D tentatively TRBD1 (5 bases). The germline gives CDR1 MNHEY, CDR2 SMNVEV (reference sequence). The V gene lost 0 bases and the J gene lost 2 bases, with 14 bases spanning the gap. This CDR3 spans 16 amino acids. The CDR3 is CASSLSIGAPTYEQYF. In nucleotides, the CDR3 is TGTGCCAGCAGTTTATCTATAGGGGCCCCAACCTACGAGCAGTACTTC.

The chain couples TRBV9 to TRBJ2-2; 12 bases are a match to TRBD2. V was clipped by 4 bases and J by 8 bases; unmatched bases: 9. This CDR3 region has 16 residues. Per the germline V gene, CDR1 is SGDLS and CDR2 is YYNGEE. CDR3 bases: TGTGCCAGCAGCCTAAGACCTAGCGGGAGGGCGGGGGAGCTGTTTTTT. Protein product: CASSLRPSGRAGELFF.

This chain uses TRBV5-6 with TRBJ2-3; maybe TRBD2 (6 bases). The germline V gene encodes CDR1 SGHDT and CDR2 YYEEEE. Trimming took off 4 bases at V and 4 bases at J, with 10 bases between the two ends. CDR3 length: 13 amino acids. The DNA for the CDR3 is TGTGCCAGCAGCAGGGTAGCGGCAGATACGCAGTATTTT. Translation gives CASSRVAADTQYF.

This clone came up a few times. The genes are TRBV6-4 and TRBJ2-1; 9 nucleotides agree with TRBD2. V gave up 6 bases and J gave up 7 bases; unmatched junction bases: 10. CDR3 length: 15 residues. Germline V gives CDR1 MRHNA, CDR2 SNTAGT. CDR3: CASRRVSSGTNEQFF. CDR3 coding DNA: TGTGCCAGCAGGAGGGTTTCTAGCGGGACGAATGAGCAGTTCTTC.

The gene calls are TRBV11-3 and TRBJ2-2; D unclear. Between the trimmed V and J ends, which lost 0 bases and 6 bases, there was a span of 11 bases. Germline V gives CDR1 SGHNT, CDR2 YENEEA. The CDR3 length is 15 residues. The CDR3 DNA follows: TGTGCCAGCAGCTTAGATCCTCTATTTTCCGGGGAGCTGTTTTTT. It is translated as CASSLDPLFSGELFF.

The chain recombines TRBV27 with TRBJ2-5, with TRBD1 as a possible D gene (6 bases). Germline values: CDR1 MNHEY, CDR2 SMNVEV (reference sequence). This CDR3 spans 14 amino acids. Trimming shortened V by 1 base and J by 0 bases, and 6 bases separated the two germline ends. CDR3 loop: CASSLWDNQETQYF. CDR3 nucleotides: TGTGCCAGCAGTTTATGGGACAACCAAGAGACCCAGTACTTC.

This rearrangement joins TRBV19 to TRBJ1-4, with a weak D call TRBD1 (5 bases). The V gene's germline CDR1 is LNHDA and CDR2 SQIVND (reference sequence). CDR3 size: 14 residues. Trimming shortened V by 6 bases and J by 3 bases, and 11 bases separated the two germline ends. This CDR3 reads CASRTTASNEKLFF. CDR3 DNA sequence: TGTGCCAGTAGAACGACAGCTTCTAATGAAAAACTGTTTTTT.

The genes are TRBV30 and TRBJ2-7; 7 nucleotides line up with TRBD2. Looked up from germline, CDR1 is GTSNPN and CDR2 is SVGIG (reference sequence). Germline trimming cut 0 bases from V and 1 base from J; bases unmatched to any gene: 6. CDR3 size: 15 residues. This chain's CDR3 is CAWSVALADSYEQYF. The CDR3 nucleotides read TGTGCCTGGAGTGTAGCGCTAGCGGATTCCTACGAGCAGTACTTC.

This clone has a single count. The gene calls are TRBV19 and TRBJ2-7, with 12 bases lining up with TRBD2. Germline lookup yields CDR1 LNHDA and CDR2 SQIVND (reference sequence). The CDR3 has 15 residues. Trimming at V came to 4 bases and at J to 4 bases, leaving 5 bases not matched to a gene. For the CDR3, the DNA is TGTGCCAGTAGTAAAGGGACTAGCGGGTTTTACGAGCAGTACTTC. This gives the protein CASSKGTSGFYEQYF.

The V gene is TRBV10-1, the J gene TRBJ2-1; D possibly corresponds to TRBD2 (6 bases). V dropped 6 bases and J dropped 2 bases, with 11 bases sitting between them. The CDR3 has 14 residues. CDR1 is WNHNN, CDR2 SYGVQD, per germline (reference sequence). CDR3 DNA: TGCGCCAGCAGCGGGGGACTTACCTACAATGAGCAGTTCTTC. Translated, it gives CASSGGLTYNEQFF.

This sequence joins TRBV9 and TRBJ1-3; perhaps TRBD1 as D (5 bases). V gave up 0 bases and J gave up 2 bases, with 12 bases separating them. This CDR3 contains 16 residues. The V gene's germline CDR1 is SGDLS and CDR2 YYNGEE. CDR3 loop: CASSVETGNAGNTIYF. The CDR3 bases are TGTGCCAGCAGCGTAGAAACAGGAAATGCTGGAAACACCATATATTTT.

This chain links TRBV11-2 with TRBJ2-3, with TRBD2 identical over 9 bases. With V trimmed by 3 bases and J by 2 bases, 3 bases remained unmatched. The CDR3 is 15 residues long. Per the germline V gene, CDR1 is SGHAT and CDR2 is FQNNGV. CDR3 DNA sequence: TGTGCCAGCAGCTTCGGCGGGAGGGCCACAGATACGCAGTATTTT. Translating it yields CASSFGGRATDTQYF. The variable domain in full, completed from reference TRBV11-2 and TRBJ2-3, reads EAGVAQSPRYKIIEKRQSVAFWCNPISGHATLYWYQQILGQGPKLLIQFQNNGVVDDSQLPKDRFSAERLKGVDSTLKIQPAKLEDSAVYLCASSFGGRATDTQYFGPGTRLTVL.

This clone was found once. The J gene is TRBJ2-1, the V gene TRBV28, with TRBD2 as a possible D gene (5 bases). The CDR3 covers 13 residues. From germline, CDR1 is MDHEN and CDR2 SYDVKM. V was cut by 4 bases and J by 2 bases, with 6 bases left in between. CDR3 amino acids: CASSSGTYNEQFF. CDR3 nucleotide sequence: TGTGCCAGCAGTTCCGGGACCTACAATGAGCAGTTCTTC.